This T cell receptor beta chain stems from a study of graft-versus-host responses after intestinal transplantation. Study summary: All recipients were transplanted with multivisceral, liver-intestinal, or isolated intestinal grafts. Every recipient had anti-thymocyte globulin induction and approximately 3 years of tacrolimus plus steroids. General study findings and limits: Peak circulating GvH clone levels tracked with early post-transplant HvG declines. GvH clones appeared in recipient marrow, some first in ileum or blood.

Germline V CDR1 and CDR2: SQVTM, ANQGSEA. This CDR3 contains 15 residues. Trimming took 8 bases from V and 8 from J; bases not matched to a gene: 18. Sequencing was performed with immunoSEQ multiplex PCR; in TCRdb, only in-frame clones are kept and a portion is missing. The sample consists of around 7,000 clones, about 64% of them appearing once. As concerns this clone: Antigen unknown.

Intraepithelial plus lamina propria lymphocytes were released by processing graft tissue. The sequence derives from a human patient who received an intestinal transplant, so some T cells may come from the graft donor. The chain employs TRBV29-1 and TRBJ2-1, with 7 bases matching TRBD2. This sample comprised ileum tissue, obtained about 55 days after transplant. CDR3 coding DNA: TGCAGCACCTACCATGGGGAGGGTCGGGAGGATGAGCAGTTCTTC. It translates to CSTYHGEGREDEQFF.